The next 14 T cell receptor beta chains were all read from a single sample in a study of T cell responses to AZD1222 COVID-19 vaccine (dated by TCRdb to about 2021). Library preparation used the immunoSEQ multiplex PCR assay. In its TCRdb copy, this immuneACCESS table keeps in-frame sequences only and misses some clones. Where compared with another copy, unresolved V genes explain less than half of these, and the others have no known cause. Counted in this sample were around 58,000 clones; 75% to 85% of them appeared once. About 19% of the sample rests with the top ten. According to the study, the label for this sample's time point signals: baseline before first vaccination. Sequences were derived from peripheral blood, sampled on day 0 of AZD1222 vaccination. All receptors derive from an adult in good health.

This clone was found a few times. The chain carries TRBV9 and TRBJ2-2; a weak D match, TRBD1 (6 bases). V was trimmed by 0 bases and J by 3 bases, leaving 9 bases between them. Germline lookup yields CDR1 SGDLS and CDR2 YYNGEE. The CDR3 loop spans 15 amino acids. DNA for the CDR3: TGTGCCAGCAGCGTAGGACAGGTACACACCGGGGAGCTGTTTTTT. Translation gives CASSVGQVHTGELFF.

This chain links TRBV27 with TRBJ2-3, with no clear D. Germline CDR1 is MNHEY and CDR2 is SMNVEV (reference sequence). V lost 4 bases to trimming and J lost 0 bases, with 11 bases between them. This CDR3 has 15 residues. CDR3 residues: CASSSLLVSTDTQYF. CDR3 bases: TGTGCCAGCAGTTCCCTTTTGGTTAGCACAGATACGCAGTATTTT.

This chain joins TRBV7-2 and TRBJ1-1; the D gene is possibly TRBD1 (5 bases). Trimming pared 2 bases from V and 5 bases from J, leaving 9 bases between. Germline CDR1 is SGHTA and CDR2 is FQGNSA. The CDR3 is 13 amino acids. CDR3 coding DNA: TGTGCCAGCAGCTTATTCGGGGGGACTGAAGCTTTCTTT. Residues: CASSLFGGTEAFF.

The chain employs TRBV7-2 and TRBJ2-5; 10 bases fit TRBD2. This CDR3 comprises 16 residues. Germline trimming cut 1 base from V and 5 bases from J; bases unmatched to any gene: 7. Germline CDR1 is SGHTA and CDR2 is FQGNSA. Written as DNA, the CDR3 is TGTGCCAGCAGCTTAGGCCCTAGCGGGAGCTATGAGACCCAGTACTTC. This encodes CASSLGPSGSYETQYF.

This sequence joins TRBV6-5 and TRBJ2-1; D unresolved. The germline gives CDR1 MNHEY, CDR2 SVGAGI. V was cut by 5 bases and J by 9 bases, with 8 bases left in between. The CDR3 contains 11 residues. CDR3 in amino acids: CASSRYGEQFF. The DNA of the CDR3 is TGTGCCAGCAGTCGTTACGGTGAGCAGTTCTTC.

The CDR3 reads CASTPRGDTEAFF. CDR3 nucleotide sequence: TGTGCCAGCACCCCCAGAGGGGACACTGAAGCTTTCTTT. V and J are TRBV12-3 or TRBV12-4 and TRBJ1-1; tentatively, D is TRBD1 (5 bases). This CDR3 region has 13 residues. V shed 7 bases and J shed 3 bases, with 12 bases lying between them.

CDR3 nucleotide sequence: TGTGCCAGCAGTTACTCCAAGGAGAACACTGAAGCTTTCTTT. Protein: CASSYSKENTEAFF. This chain connects TRBV6-5 to TRBJ1-1; D call uncertain. V lost 0 bases and J 1 base, leaving 6 bases between the germline ends. This CDR3 is built from 14 residues. The germline gives CDR1 MNHEY, CDR2 SVGAGI.

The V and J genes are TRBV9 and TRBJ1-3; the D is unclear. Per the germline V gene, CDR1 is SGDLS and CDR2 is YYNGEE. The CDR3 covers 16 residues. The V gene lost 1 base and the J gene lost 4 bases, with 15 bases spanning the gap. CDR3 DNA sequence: TGTGCCAGCAGCGTAAGGAGACCCCGATCGGGAAACACCATATATTTT. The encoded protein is CASSVRRPRSGNTIYF.

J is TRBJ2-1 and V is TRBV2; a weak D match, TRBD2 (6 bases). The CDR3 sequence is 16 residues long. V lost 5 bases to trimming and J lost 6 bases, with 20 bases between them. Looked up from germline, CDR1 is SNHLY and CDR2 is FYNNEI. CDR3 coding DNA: TGTGCCAGCAGTCCCTTCTACGGGAGAGAGGCCAATGAGCAGTTCTTC. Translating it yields CASSPFYGREANEQFF. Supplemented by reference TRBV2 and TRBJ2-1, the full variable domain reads EPEVTQTPSHQVTQMGQEVILRCVPISNHLYFYWYRQILGQKVEFLVSFYNNEISEKSEIFDDQFSVERPDGSNFTLKIRSTKLEDSAMYFCASSPFYGREANEQFFGPGTRLTVL.

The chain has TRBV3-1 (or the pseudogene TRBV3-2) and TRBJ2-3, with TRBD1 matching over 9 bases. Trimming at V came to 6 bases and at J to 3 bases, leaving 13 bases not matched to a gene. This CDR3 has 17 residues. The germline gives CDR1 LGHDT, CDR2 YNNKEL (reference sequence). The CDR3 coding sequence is TGTGCCAGCAGACCCTTGGAGGGACAGGGAGGGACAGATACGCAGTATTTT. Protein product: CASRPLEGQGGTDTQYF.

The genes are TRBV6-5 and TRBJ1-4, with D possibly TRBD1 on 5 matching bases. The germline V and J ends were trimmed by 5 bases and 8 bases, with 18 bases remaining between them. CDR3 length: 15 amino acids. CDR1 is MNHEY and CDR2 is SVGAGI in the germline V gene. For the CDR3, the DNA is TGTGCCAGCAGTCTGGGACGTGGAGCTATCGAAAAACTGTTTTTT. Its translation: CASSLGRGAIEKLFF.

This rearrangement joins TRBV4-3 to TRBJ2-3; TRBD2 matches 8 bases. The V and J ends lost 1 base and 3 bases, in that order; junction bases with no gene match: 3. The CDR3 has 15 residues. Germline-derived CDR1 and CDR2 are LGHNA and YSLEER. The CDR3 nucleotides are TGCGCCAGCAGCCAAGGAGTAGCGGGGACAGATACGCAGTATTTT. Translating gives CASSQGVAGTDTQYF.

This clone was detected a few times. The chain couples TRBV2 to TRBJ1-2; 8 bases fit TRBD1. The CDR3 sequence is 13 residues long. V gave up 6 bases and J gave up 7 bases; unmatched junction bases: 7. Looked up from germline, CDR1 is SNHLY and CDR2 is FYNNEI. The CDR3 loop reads CASSVGQGGGYTF. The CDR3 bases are TGTGCCAGCAGCGTTGGACAGGGAGGTGGCTACACCTTC.

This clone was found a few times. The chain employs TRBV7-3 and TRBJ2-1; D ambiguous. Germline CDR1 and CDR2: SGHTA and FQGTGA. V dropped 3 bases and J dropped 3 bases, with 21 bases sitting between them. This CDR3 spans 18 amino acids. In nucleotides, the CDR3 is TGTGCCAGCAGCTTTTATCGAAGAGAACTTCTAGTCTACAATGAGCAGTTCTTC. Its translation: CASSFYRRELLVYNEQFF.